This T cell receptor (beta chain) was identified during a study of T cells after yellow fever vaccination. Findings and caveats of the study: Subsequent booster samples again held most clones from primary vaccination (96% CD4, just under 90% CD8). The bulk population could contribute abundant contaminating clonotypes to FACS-sorted repertoires. The appearance of a small share of clonotypes in both CD4 and CD8 compartments was observed.

The CDR3 is made up of 10 amino acids. V was cut by 3 bases and J by 12 bases, with 9 bases left in between. Germline CDR1 reads SGHTA; CDR2 reads FQGNSA. Template-switching 5'RACE yielded the TCR cDNA; a universal primer site and UMIs were added in the process. MiXCR was run by TCRdb on the 5' RACE reads, yielding one entry per CDR3 protein. This sample has 95,000 to 150,000 distinct CDR3 sequences, with roughly 8.2% found just once. This clonotype appeared once. What it binds is not known. Sequenced here: CD8+ T cells sorted from PBMCs, sampled on the day of the yellow fever booster vaccination. This TCR was sampled from a man aged 18 to 30 who received the YFV17D yellow fever vaccine. V and J are TRBV7-2 and TRBJ2-7; a weak D match, TRBD1 (6 bases). The CDR3 DNA sequence: TGTGCCAGCAGCTTGGGACATCTGTACTTC. Translated: CASSLGHLYF.